The entry that follows covers one TCR beta chain sequence. The antigen is unknown. This sample is drawn from a study of tumor-infiltrating lymphocytes in primary liver carcinoma. Study-wide background: Productive TCRbeta read counts per sample ran from roughly 3.5 to 7 million and were similar across tissue types. Whole-study results and caveats: The 250 largest clones made up significantly more of tumor than blood repertoires (p = 0.039). Whereas tumor region pairs overlapped more, tumor-adjacent and tumor-blood pairs overlapped less.

Production of TCR beta cDNA used around 500 ng total RNA together with a constant-region primer. Slightly modified ARM-PCR, run as three nested multiplex PCR rounds, produced the TCR beta libraries. TRBV1-TRBV30 forward primers paired with a C-beta reverse primer were used in the first two PCR rounds, which ran about 11 cycles each. TCRdb processed the multiplex PCR reads anew with MiXCR; each CDR3 protein has one entry. Found here are fewer than 250,000 distinct CDR3 sequences, less than 70% of them singletons; the top ten hold roughly 7%. Germline V gene lookup returns CDR1 SGHVS and CDR2 FQNEAQ. CDR3 length: 17 amino acids. Trimming stripped 2 bases from V and 3 bases from J, with 20 bases between. Alongside blood RNA obtained from unsorted whole blood, germline DNA was also extracted.

Sequencing was carried out using peripheral blood. This clonotype was sampled from a woman aged 60-75 years with primary liver carcinoma and hepatitis B virus infection. The chain uses TRBV7-8 and TRBJ2-7, with a possible D match to TRBD1 (5 bases). The CDR3 region is CASSLRAPGRNHYEQYF. The CDR3 DNA sequence: TGTGCCAGCAGCTTAAGGGCCCCAGGGCGGAATCACTACGAGCAGTACTTC.